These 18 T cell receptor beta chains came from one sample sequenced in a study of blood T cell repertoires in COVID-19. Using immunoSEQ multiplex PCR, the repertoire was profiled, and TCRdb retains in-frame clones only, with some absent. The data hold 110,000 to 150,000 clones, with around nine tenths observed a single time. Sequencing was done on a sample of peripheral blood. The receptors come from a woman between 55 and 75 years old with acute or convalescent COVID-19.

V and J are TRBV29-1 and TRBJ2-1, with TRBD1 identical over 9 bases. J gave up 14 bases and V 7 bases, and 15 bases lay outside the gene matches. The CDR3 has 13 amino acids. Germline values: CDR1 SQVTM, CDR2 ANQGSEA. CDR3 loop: CSARTGAISVEFF. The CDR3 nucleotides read TGCAGCGCCCGGACAGGGGCTATCAGTGTTGAGTTCTTC.

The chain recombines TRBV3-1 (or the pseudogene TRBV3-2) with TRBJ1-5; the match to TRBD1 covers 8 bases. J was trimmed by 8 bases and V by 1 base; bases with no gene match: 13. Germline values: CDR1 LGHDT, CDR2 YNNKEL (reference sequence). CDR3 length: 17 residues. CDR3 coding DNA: TGTGCCAGCAGCCAAGGGTTTGGGACAGGCTACCCGGAGCCCCAGCATTTT. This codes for CASSQGFGTGYPEPQHF.

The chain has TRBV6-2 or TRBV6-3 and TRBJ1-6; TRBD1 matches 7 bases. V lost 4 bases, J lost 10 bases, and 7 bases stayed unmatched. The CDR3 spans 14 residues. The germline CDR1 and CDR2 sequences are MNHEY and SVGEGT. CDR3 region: CASSSGTERSPLHF. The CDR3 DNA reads TGTGCCAGCAGTTCTGGGACAGAGAGATCACCCCTCCACTTT.

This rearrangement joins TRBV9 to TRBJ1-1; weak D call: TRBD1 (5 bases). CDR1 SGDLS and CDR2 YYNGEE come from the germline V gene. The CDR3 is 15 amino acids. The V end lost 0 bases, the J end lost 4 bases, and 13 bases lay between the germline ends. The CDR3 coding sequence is TGTGCCAGCAGCGTAGGTAGGGGCGTGGGCACTGAAGCTTTCTTT. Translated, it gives CASSVGRGVGTEAFF.

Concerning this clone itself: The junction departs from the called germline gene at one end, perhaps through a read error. CDR3 loop: CASSVGTGGDTDTQYF. The CDR3 coding sequence is TGTGCTAGCAGCGTGGGGACAGGGGGCGACACAGATACGCAGTATTTT. The V call is TRBV7-7, the J call TRBJ2-3; TRBD1 agrees at 12 bases. Germline V gene lookup returns CDR1 SSHAT and CDR2 FNYEAQ (reference sequence). The CDR3 consists of 16 residues.

This CDR3 reads CASSESGLAGGTDTQYF. In nucleotides, the CDR3 is TGTGCCAGCAGTGAATCAGGACTAGCGGGGGGCACAGATACGCAGTATTTT. This chain links TRBV6-1 with TRBJ2-3, with TRBD2 matching 13 bases. Looked up from germline, CDR1 is MNHNS and CDR2 is SASEGT. This CDR3 has 17 amino acids. With 2 bases clipped from V and 1 base from J, the junction kept 3 bases outside the gene matches.

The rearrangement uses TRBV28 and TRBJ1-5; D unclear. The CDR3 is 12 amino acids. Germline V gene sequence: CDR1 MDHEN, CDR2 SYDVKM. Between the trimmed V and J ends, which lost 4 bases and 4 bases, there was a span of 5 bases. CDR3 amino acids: CASSWANQPQHF. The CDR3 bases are TGTGCCAGCAGTTGGGCGAATCAGCCCCAGCATTTT.

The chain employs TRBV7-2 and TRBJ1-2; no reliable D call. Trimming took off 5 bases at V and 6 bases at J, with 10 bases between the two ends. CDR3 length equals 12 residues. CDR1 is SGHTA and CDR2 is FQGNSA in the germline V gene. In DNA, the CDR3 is TGTGCCAGCAGCCCGAGAGTCGATGGCTACACCTTC. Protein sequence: CASSPRVDGYTF.

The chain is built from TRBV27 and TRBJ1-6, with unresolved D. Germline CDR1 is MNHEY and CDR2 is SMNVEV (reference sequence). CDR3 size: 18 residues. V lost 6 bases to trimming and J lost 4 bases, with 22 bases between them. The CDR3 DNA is TGTGCCAGCAGCACCGGGAGAAACAGTCGGGGATATAATTCACCCCTCCACTTT. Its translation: CASSTGRNSRGYNSPLHF.

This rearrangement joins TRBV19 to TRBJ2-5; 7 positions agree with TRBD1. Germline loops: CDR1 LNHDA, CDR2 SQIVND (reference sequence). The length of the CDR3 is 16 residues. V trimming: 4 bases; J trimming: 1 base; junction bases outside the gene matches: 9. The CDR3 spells CASSTPRQGLQETQYF. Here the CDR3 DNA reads TGTGCCAGTAGTACCCCTCGACAGGGTCTCCAAGAGACCCAGTACTTC.

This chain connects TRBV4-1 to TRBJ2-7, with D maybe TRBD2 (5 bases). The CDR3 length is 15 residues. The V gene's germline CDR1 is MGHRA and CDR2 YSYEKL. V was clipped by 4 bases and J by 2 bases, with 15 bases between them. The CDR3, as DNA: TGCGCCAGCAGCCCAAAAACATTGGGAGCCTACGAGCAGTACTTC. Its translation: CASSPKTLGAYEQYF.

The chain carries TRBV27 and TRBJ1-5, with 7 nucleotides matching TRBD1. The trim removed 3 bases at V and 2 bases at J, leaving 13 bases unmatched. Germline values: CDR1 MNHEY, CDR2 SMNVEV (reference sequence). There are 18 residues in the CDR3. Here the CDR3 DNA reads TGTGCCAGCAGTTTCCCCACCGGGACAGCTTTCCGCAATCAGCCCCAGCATTTT. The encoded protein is CASSFPTGTAFRNQPQHF.

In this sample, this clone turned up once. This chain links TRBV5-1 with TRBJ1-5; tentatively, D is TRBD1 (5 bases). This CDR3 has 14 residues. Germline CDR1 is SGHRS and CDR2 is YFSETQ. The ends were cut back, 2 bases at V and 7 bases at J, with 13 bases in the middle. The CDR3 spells CASSLTGVGQPQHF. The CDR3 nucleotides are TGCGCCAGCAGCTTAACAGGTGTGGGCCAGCCCCAGCATTTT. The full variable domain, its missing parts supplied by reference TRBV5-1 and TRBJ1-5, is KAGVTQTPRYLIKTRGQQVTLSCSPISGHRSVSWYQQTPGQGLQFLFEYFSETQRNKGNFPGRFSGRQFSNSRSEMNVSTLELGDSALYLCASSLTGVGQPQHFGDGTRLSIL.

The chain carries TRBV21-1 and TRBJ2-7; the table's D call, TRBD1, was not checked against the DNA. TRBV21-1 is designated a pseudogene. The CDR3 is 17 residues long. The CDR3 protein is CASSPPPDTGVVYEQYF. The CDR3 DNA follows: TGTGCCAGCAGCCCACCTCCCGACACAGGGGTGGTCTACGAGCAGTACTTC.

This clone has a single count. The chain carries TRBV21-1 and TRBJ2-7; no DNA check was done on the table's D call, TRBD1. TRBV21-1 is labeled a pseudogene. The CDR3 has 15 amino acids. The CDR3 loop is CASSKVGWTDYEQYF. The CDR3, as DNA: TGTGCCAGCAGCAAAGTAGGTTGGACAGATTACGAGCAGTACTTC.

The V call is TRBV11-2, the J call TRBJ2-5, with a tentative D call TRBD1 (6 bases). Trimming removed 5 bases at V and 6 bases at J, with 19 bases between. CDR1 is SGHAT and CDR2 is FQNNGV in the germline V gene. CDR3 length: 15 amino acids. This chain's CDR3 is CASSELTGVRQTQYF. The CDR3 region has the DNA TGTGCCAGCAGCGAGTTGACAGGAGTTAGGCAGACCCAGTACTTC.

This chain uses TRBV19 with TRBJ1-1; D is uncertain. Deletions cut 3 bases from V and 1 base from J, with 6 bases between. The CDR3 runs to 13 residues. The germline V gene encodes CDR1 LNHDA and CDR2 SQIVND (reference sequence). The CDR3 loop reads CASSMSRNTEAFF. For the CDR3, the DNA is TGTGCCAGTAGTATGTCTCGGAACACTGAAGCTTTCTTT. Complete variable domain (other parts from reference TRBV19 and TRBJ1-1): DGGITQSPKYLFRKEGQNVTLSCEQNLNHDAMYWYRQDPGQGLRLIYYSQIVNDFQKGDIAEGYSVSREKKESFPLTVTSAQKNPTAFYLCASSMSRNTEAFFGQGTRLTVV.

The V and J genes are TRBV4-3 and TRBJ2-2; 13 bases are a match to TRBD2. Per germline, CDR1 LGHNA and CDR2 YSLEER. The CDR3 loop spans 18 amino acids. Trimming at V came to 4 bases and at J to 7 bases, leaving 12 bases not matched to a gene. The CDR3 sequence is CASSLSGTSGVWGGELFF. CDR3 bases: TGCGCCAGCAGCCTTAGCGGGACTAGCGGGGTTTGGGGCGGGGAGCTGTTTTTT.